The rows below give T cell receptor beta chains drawn from one sample of a study of T cell responses to AZD1222 COVID-19 vaccine. TCRdb's copy holds only in-frame clones and misses some; the assay was immunoSEQ multiplex PCR. Seen here are 120,000 or so clones, 85% to 90% observed once, and the top ten hold under 35%. Sequencing used peripheral blood, obtained on day 0 of AZD1222 vaccination. Source of these receptors: an adult in good health. Both conserved end residues are part of each CDR3. The order of the fields is V gene, CDR3 protein.

>TRBV9
CASSVLLSGRRETQYF
>TRBV2
CASSGSYGYTF
>TRBV7-2
CASTLMGRGDSPLHF
>TRBV6-1
CASSELGIQPQHF
>TRBV15
CATSSPGMAQETQYF
>TRBV9
CASSVVSGKLFF
>TRBV7-2
CASSAQGIYNYGYTF
>TRBV25-1
CASSGDREATNEKLFF
>TRBV10-1
CASSGGTSGGPWQETQYF
>TRBV7-2
CASSLRGPTSTDTQYF
>TRBV5-1
CASSPPSVYETQYF
>TRBV5-1
CASSPQGSNQPQHF
>TRBV27
CASSRRLAGSTDTQYF
>TRBV11-2
CASSFSSNPRNEQFF
>TRBV9
CASSDSGADTQYF
>TRBV21-1
CASSQLVDTDDSLNTEAFF
>TRBV10-3
CAISGGTSANTGELFF